The 30 T cell receptor beta chains below come from one sample, sequenced in a study of blood T cell repertoires in COVID-19. TCRdb's table, derived via immunoSEQ multiplex PCR, lists solely in-frame clones and lacks some. The data show more than 200,000 clones, with around 89% seen just once and under 5% held by the top ten. Sequenced input: PBMCs or T cells enriched from blood (not recorded which). The receptors were sampled from a woman aged 30 to 39 who had recovered from COVID-19.

The chain employs TRBV5-1 and TRBJ2-1, with TRBD2 identical over 7 bases. The CDR3 totals 16 residues. Per germline, CDR1 SGHRS and CDR2 YFSETQ. V lost 1 base, J lost 5 bases, and 9 bases stayed unmatched. The DNA of the CDR3 is TGCGCCAGCAGCTTGAGGGTTGGGACTACTAACAATGAGCAGTTCTTC. This gives the protein CASSLRVGTTNNEQFF.

The J gene is TRBJ2-7, the V gene TRBV14, with 8 bases identical to TRBD1. Germline CDR1 reads SGHDN; CDR2 reads FVKESK. After removal of 4 bases from V and 7 bases from J, the junction contained 6 bases not matched to a gene. The CDR3 has 13 amino acids. CDR3 in DNA: TGTGCCAGCAGCCGCGGACAGGGTGCGGAGCAGTACTTC. As protein: CASSRGQGAEQYF. Drawing the rest from reference TRBV14 and TRBJ2-7, the complete variable domain is EAGVTQFPSHSVIEKGQTVTLRCDPISGHDNLYWYRRVMGKEIKFLLHFVKESKQDESGMPNNRFLAERTGGTYSTLKVQPAELEDSGVYFCASSRGQGAEQYFGPGTRLTVT.

The V call is TRBV6-4, the J call TRBJ2-1, with 14 bases matching TRBD2. The length of the CDR3 is 17 residues. Per germline, CDR1 MRHNA and CDR2 SNTAGT. The trim removed 4 bases at V and 2 bases at J, leaving 4 bases unmatched. The CDR3 region has the DNA TGTGCCAGCAGTGTTGGGACTAGCGGGAGCCCCTACAATGAGCAGTTCTTC. It yields the protein CASSVGTSGSPYNEQFF.

V is TRBV11-2 and J is TRBJ1-1, with TRBD1 matching over 8 bases. The CDR3 is 13 amino acids. CDR1 is SGHAT, CDR2 FQNNGV, per germline. Trimming cost V 4 bases and J 12 bases; bases outside gene matches: 10. The DNA of the CDR3 is TGTGCCAGCAGCTCACAGGGGGGGTTAATGTCTTTCTTT. Encoded protein: CASSSQGGLMSFF. Together with reference TRBV11-2 and TRBJ1-1, the CDR3 gives the full variable domain: EAGVAQSPRYKIIEKRQSVAFWCNPISGHATLYWYQQILGQGPKLLIQFQNNGVVDDSQLPKDRFSAERLKGVDSTLKIQPAKLEDSAVYLCASSSQGGLMSFFGQGTRLTVV.

This clone appeared many times. This chain connects TRBV6-5 to TRBJ2-7; weak D call: TRBD1 (6 bases). V dropped 0 bases and J dropped 2 bases, with 11 bases sitting between them. The germline CDR1 and CDR2 sequences are MNHEY and SVGAGI. The CDR3 is 15 residues long. CDR3 protein: CASSYSFTGPYEQYF. For the CDR3, the DNA is TGTGCCAGCAGTTACTCGTTTACAGGGCCCTACGAGCAGTACTTC.

This chain links TRBV5-1 with TRBJ2-5; TRBD1 aligns across 12 bases. Germline values: CDR1 SGHRS, CDR2 YFSETQ. V was clipped by 2 bases and J by 3 bases; unmatched bases: 5. The CDR3 loop spans 16 amino acids. CDR3 coding DNA: TGCGCCAGCAGCTTCTCCGGGACAGGGGGCGAAGAGACCCAGTACTTC. Translated: CASSFSGTGGEETQYF.

The chain employs TRBV7-2 and TRBJ1-2; D unresolved. Germline V gene data show CDR1 as SGHTA and CDR2 as FQGNSA. V lost 2 bases and J 6 bases, leaving 7 bases between the germline ends. The CDR3 runs 12 residues. CDR3 sequence (DNA): TGTGCCAGCAGCTTACATGAGCATGGCTACACCTTC. Amino acid sequence: CASSLHEHGYTF.

Only one count was recorded for this clone. The chain uses TRBV9 and TRBJ1-5, with 9 bases fitting TRBD1. CDR1 and CDR2 from the germline V gene are SGDLS and YYNGEE. CDR3 length equals 15 residues. The V segment lost 3 bases and the J segment 4 bases; nucleotides outside the gene matches: 5. CDR3 sequence: CASSGSTGGNQPQHF. The CDR3 DNA reads TGTGCCAGCAGCGGATCGACAGGGGGTAATCAGCCCCAGCATTTT.

The chain combines TRBV9 with TRBJ2-3; TRBD2 aligns across 15 bases. From germline, CDR1 is SGDLS and CDR2 YYNGEE. V dropped 0 bases and J dropped 4; count of bases not matched to a gene: 3. This CDR3 is 17 amino acids long. The CDR3 nucleotides read TGTGCCAGCAGCGTAGGGGGACTAGCGGGAGGATCAGATACGCAGTATTTT. This codes for CASSVGGLAGGSDTQYF.

This clone is a singleton in its sample. V usage is TRBV5-1 and J usage is TRBJ1-1; the match to TRBD1 covers 10 bases. This CDR3 contains 14 residues. Germline trimming cut 4 bases from V and 5 bases from J; bases unmatched to any gene: 5. Germline lookup yields CDR1 SGHRS and CDR2 YFSETQ. CDR3 bases: TGCGCCAGCAGCAAGGACAGGGGGGGAACTGAAGCTTTCTTT. Encoded protein: CASSKDRGGTEAFF.

The CDR3 coding sequence is TGTGCCACCAGCAGAGATGTAGGGGCAGGGGGCTACACCTTC. As protein: CATSRDVGAGGYTF. The chain employs TRBV15 and TRBJ1-2, with D maybe TRBD1 (5 bases). Trimming took off 0 bases at V and 8 bases at J, with 13 bases between the two ends. The CDR3 loop spans 14 amino acids. Germline CDR1 LNHNV, CDR2 YYDKDF (reference sequence).

The chain combines TRBV29-1 with TRBJ1-1; 9 nucleotides agree with TRBD1. CDR3 length: 14 amino acids. From germline, CDR1 is SQVTM and CDR2 ANQGSEA. CDR3 sequence reads: CSMTGGVVSTEAFF. CDR3 bases: TGCAGTATGACAGGGGGGGTTGTGAGCACTGAAGCTTTCTTT.

V and J are TRBV7-3 and TRBJ1-2; 11 nucleotides agree with TRBD1. Looked up from germline, CDR1 is SGHTA and CDR2 is FQGTGA. With V trimmed by 5 bases and J by 4 bases, 6 bases remained unmatched. This CDR3 has 15 residues. The CDR3 spells CASSPGTGGSYGYTF. In DNA form, the CDR3 reads TGTGCCAGCAGCCCCGGGACAGGGGGTTCCTATGGCTACACCTTC.

The V call is TRBV5-1, the J call TRBJ2-2; weak D call: TRBD2 (6 bases). Germline-derived CDR1 and CDR2 are SGHRS and YFSETQ. V dropped 3 bases and J dropped 2 bases, with 17 bases sitting between them. This CDR3 is 17 amino acids long. In nucleotides, the CDR3 is TGCGCCAGCAGCTCCGGCGACCGGGACTTCAACACCGGGGAGCTGTTTTTT. Translated, it gives CASSSGDRDFNTGELFF.

The chain joins TRBV27 to TRBJ2-5, with D possibly being TRBD1 (6 bases). This CDR3 is built from 15 residues. Trimming removed 5 bases at V and 1 base at J, with 14 bases between. Looked up from germline, CDR1 is MNHEY and CDR2 is SMNVEV (reference sequence). This chain's CDR3 is CASSPLDRFQETQYF. The DNA of the CDR3 is TGTGCCAGCAGTCCATTAGACAGGTTCCAAGAGACCCAGTACTTC.

This clone has more than one count but fewer than ten. The chain has TRBV28 and TRBJ2-6; no firm D call. The germline V and J ends were trimmed by 3 bases and 4 bases, with 4 bases remaining between them. CDR1 and CDR2 (germline): MDHEN, SYDVKM. This CDR3 contains 13 residues. CDR3 sequence (DNA): TGTGCCAGCAGTTTGAGCGGGGCCAACGTCCTGACTTTC. As protein: CASSLSGANVLTF.

This CDR3 is CASTPYRGNQPQHF. In DNA form, the CDR3 reads TGTGCCAGCACCCCCTACAGGGGTAATCAGCCCCAGCATTTT. This rearrangement joins TRBV6-2 or TRBV6-3 to TRBJ1-5; 7 bases line up with TRBD1. J gave up 4 bases and V 7 bases, and 7 bases lay outside the gene matches. CDR3 length equals 14 residues. CDR1 is MNHEY, CDR2 SVGEGT, per germline.

V usage is TRBV23-1 and J usage is TRBJ1-3; D might be TRBD1 (5 bases). TRBV23-1 is noted as an ORF with a role that remains uncertain. This CDR3 contains 16 residues. V was trimmed by 0 bases and J by 8 bases, leaving 17 bases between them. The CDR3 nucleotides read TGCGCCAGCAGTCAATCGTACTGCGCCGGAGGGGACACCATATATTTT. Its protein is CASSQSYCAGGDTIYF.

The V and J genes are TRBV3-1 (or the pseudogene TRBV3-2) and TRBJ1-4; D uncertain. Germline-derived CDR1 and CDR2 are LGHDT and YNNKEL (reference sequence). V gave up 0 bases and J gave up 9 bases, with 2 bases separating them. This CDR3 is built from 11 residues. CDR3 nucleotides: TGTGCCAGCAGCCAAGATAAAAAACTGTTTTTT. Protein product: CASSQDKKLFF.

This chain connects TRBV28 to TRBJ1-1, with D possibly matching TRBD1 (6 bases). CDR3 size: 18 residues. Germline V gives CDR1 MDHEN, CDR2 SYDVKM. V was trimmed by 2 bases and J by 1 base, leaving 20 bases between them. The CDR3 nucleotides are TGTGCCAGCAGTTTAGAGAGGCTAATTACAGGGCCGAACACTGAAGCTTTCTTT. Protein product: CASSLERLITGPNTEAFF.

Written as DNA, the CDR3 is TGTGCCAGCAGCTTCGCGGATTTCTTGAACACTGAAGCTTTCTTT. It translates to CASSFADFLNTEAFF. The chain employs TRBV7-9 and TRBJ1-1, with D unclear. This CDR3 comprises 15 residues. CDR1 SEHNR and CDR2 FQNEAQ come from the germline V gene (reference sequence). Trimming removed 3 bases at V and 0 bases at J, with 11 bases between.

V usage is TRBV7-3 and J usage is TRBJ2-1, with 10 bases that match TRBD2. The CDR3 is made up of 15 amino acids. V dropped 5 bases and J dropped 7; count of bases not matched to a gene: 8. CDR1 and CDR2 (germline): SGHTA, FQGTGA. Written as DNA, the CDR3 is TGTGCCAGCAGCCGAAGCGGGAGGGGAGGGAATGAGCAGTTCTTC. Its protein product is CASSRSGRGGNEQFF.

This chain links TRBV19 with TRBJ2-1; 7 positions agree with TRBD1. Germline V gene lookup returns CDR1 LNHDA and CDR2 SQIVND (reference sequence). The CDR3 runs 15 residues. After removal of 4 bases from V and 8 bases from J, the junction contained 11 bases not matched to a gene. The CDR3 DNA follows: TGTGCCAGTAGTACCCCGGGACAGCCAGACGATGAGCAGTTCTTC. Encoded protein: CASSTPGQPDDEQFF.

The CDR3, as DNA: TGTGCCAGCAGCTTAGGCCGGGACAGCTCCTACGAGCAGTACTTC. Translated, it gives CASSLGRDSSYEQYF. This chain connects TRBV7-6 to TRBJ2-7; 7 bases are a match to TRBD1. Germline CDR1 and CDR2: SGHVS and FNYEAQ. This CDR3 region has 15 residues. V shed 1 base and J 0 bases; nucleotides not matched to a gene: 3.

This clone is a singleton in its sample. The genes are TRBV5-1 and TRBJ2-2, with D possibly being TRBD1 (5 bases). This CDR3 has 13 residues. The ends were cut back, 2 bases at V and 7 bases at J, with 9 bases in the middle. Germline V gene data show CDR1 as SGHRS and CDR2 as YFSETQ. The CDR3 sequence is CASSLGEHGELFF. The CDR3 region has the DNA TGCGCCAGCAGCTTAGGGGAACACGGGGAGCTGTTTTTT. Full variable domain (outside the CDR3, taken from reference TRBV5-1 and TRBJ2-2): KAGVTQTPRYLIKTRGQQVTLSCSPISGHRSVSWYQQTPGQGLQFLFEYFSETQRNKGNFPGRFSGRQFSNSRSEMNVSTLELGDSALYLCASSLGEHGELFFGEGSRLTVL.

The V gene is TRBV28, the J gene TRBJ2-1; 7 nucleotides match TRBD2. V lost 6 bases and J lost 0; bases outside the gene matches: 5. The germline gives CDR1 MDHEN, CDR2 SYDVKM. The CDR3 has 15 amino acids. The CDR3 spells CASSLGLVSYNEQFF. In DNA form, the CDR3 reads TGTGCCAGCAGCCTAGGACTAGTCTCCTACAATGAGCAGTTCTTC.

The chain has TRBV7-2 and TRBJ1-3; possible D gene TRBD1, 6 bases. Trimming stripped 5 bases from V and 2 bases from J, with 13 bases between. The germline gives CDR1 SGHTA, CDR2 FQGNSA. This CDR3 spans 15 amino acids. The CDR3 region is CASSARGAAGNTIYF. Here the CDR3 DNA reads TGTGCCAGCAGCGCCCGGGGGGCGGCTGGAAACACCATATATTTT. The full variable domain, completed using reference TRBV7-2 and TRBJ1-3, is GAGVSQSPSNKVTEKGKDVELRCDPISGHTALYWYRQSLGQGLEFLIYFQGNSAPDKSGLPSDRFSAERTGGSVSTLTIQRTQQEDSAVYLCASSARGAAGNTIYFGEGSWLTVV.

The chain carries TRBV27 and TRBJ1-5; TRBD1 matches at 8 bases. Per germline, CDR1 MNHEY and CDR2 SMNVEV (reference sequence). This CDR3 contains 16 residues. V gave up 0 bases and J gave up 3 bases; unmatched junction bases: 4. In DNA, the CDR3 is TGTGCCAGCAGTTTATCCGGGACAGGCTTCAATCAGCCCCAGCATTTT. Amino acids: CASSLSGTGFNQPQHF.

The gene calls are TRBV5-1 and TRBJ2-7, with TRBD2 identical over 7 bases. The CDR3 is 16 residues long. Germline V gene sequence: CDR1 SGHRS, CDR2 YFSETQ. The V gene end was trimmed by 2 bases and the J gene end by 0 bases; junction bases not matched to a gene: 8. The CDR3 loop reads CASSLSAGVTSYEQYF. CDR3 nucleotides: TGCGCCAGCAGCTTATCGGCGGGGGTCACCTCCTACGAGCAGTACTTC.

The chain links TRBV6-5 to TRBJ2-1, with 8 bases matching TRBD2. Germline CDR1 reads MNHEY; CDR2 reads SVGAGI. V dropped 6 bases and J dropped 2; count of bases not matched to a gene: 6. The CDR3 is 15 residues long. CDR3 DNA: TGTGCCAGCAGCGACGGGGGGGAGCCCTACAATGAGCAGTTCTTC. Translating it yields CASSDGGEPYNEQFF.